This T cell receptor beta chain was obtained from a study of Ad26.COV2.S vaccination and SARS-CoV-2 variants. The length of the CDR3 is 16 residues. V lost 7 bases and J lost 5; bases outside the gene matches: 12. The germline CDR1 and CDR2 sequences are KGHDR and SFDVKD. The treatment here: 15 to 20 received Ad26.COV2.S at low or high dose, single or two shots; five or six received placebo; per-sample allocation not given. All samples were drawn on day 63, counting from the first vaccine or placebo injection. Sequenced by immunoSEQ multiplex PCR; TCRdb stores in-frame clones only, minus some. This sample yields approximately 300,000 clones, of which around four fifths are seen a single time; 2% to 2.5% belongs to the top ten.

Sequencing used peripheral blood, obtained in a trial of Ad26.COV2.S vaccine versus placebo. This TCR came from a person between 18 and 60 years old who received the Ad26.COV2.S COVID-19 vaccine or a placebo. The rearrangement uses TRBV24-1 and TRBJ2-1; 8 bases agree with TRBD2. The CDR3 DNA is TGTGCCACCAGCCCCTTCGCCAGCGGGGGAAACAATGAGCAGTTCTTC. This sequence encodes CATSPFASGGNNEQFF.